Listed here is a single T cell receptor beta chain. The ends were cut back, 1 base at V and 5 bases at J, with 12 bases in the middle. CDR3 length: 14 residues. CDR1 SEHNR and CDR2 FQNEAQ come from the germline V gene (reference sequence). Via MiXCR, TCRdb re-called the 5' RACE reads, giving one row per CDR3 protein. Of 250,000 to 300,000 distinct CDR3 sequences in the sample, approximately 8.3% were seen once. This sample was taken from a study of identical twins. The same data also contributed to another study, on yellow fever vaccine responses in identical twins.

Sequencing used CD8+ T cells sorted from blood. V is TRBV7-9 and J is TRBJ2-7, with D unclear. The TCR was taken from a young woman in good health. CDR3 region: CASSLGYEVNEQYF. The CDR3 DNA is TGTGCCAGCAGCTTAGGCTATGAGGTAAACGAGCAGTACTTC. The whole variable domain, remainder taken from reference TRBV7-9 and TRBJ2-7, is DTGVSQNPRHKITKRGQNVTFRCDPISEHNRLYWYRQTLGQGPEFLTYFQNEAQLEKSRLLSDRFSAERPKGSFSTLEIQRTEQGDSAMYLCASSLGYEVNEQYFGPGTRLTVT.